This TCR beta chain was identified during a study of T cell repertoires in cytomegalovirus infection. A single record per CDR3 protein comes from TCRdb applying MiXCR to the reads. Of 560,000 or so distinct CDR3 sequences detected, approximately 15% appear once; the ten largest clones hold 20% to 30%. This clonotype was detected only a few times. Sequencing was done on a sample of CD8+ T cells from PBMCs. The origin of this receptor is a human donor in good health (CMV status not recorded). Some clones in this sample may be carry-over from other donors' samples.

As DNA, the CDR3 is TGTGCCAGCAGTCCGCAGACTCACAATCAGCCCCAGCATTTT. Amino acids: CASSPQTHNQPQHF. This rearrangement joins TRBV6-5 to TRBJ1-5; D unclear. CDR1 is MNHEY, CDR2 SVGAGI, per germline. The CDR3 sequence is 14 residues long. Trimming took off 5 bases at V and 3 bases at J, with 11 bases between the two ends.